This entry features one T cell receptor beta chain sequence. Original handling: The assay estimated nucleated cells by amplifying reference gene primers. TCRdb's copy holds only in-frame clones and misses some; the assay was immunoSEQ multiplex PCR. The V and J calls and clone size are taken from that table; D and trimming were inferred from the DNA. Counted here are 220,000 or so clones, around 84% occurring once; the ten biggest clones make up about 20%. Germline V CDR1 and CDR2: MNHEY, SVGEGT. Trimming shortened V by 0 bases and J by 1 base, and 6 bases separated the two germline ends. The CDR3 consists of 14 residues. The data were obtained in a study of blood T cell repertoires in COVID-19. In the study overall: The United States, Italy and Spain provided the acute and convalescent COVID-19 samples. In each case, the material was cDNA or gDNA derived from T cells, B-cell-depleted T cells, or PBMCs.

The gene calls are TRBV6-2 or TRBV6-3 and TRBJ1-1, with D unresolved. The sequence came from a man younger than 45 with active or convalescent COVID-19. The sequencing sample was made of peripheral blood. The CDR3 sequence is CASSYSTRNTEAFF. The CDR3 nucleotides are TGTGCCAGCAGTTACTCGACAAGGAACACTGAAGCTTTCTTT.